This T cell receptor beta chain came from a study of T cell responses to AZD1222 COVID-19 vaccine. In regard to this clone: What it binds is unknown.

Pooling was applied to second doses at about 4 or about 12 weeks. Study results and limitations: Just 5 or 6 AZD1222 recipients tested seropositive at baseline.

V lost 3 bases, J lost 0 bases, and 9 bases lay in between. The CDR3 runs to 15 residues. Germline assignment: CDR1 SGDLS and CDR2 YYNGEE. Generated by immunoSEQ multiplex PCR, the TCRdb table keeps only in-frame clones and is missing some. The sample has fewer than 110,000 clones; 92% are singletons. The clonotype comes from an adult who received the AZD1222 COVID-19 vaccine. Source: peripheral blood, taken 28 days after the second AZD1222 dose. The chain combines TRBV9 with TRBJ1-4; no definite D call. The CDR3 loop is CASSAKGATNEKLFF. In nucleotides, the CDR3 is TGTGCCAGCAGCGCTAAGGGTGCAACTAATGAAAAACTGTTTTTT.